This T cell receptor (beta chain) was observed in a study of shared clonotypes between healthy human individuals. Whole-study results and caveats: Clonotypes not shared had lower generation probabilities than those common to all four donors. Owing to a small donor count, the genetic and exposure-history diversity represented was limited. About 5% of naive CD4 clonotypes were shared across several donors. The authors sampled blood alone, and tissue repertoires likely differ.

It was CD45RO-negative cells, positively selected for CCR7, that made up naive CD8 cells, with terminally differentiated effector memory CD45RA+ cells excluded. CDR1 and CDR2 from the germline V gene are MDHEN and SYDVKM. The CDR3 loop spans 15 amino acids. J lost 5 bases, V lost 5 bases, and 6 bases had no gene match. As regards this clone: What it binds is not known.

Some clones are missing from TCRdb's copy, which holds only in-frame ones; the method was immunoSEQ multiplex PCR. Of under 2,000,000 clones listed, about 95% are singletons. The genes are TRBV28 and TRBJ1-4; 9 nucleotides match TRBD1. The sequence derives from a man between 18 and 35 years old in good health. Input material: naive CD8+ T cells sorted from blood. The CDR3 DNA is TGTGCCAGCAGTAACACAGGGGGCTTGAATGAAAAACTGTTTTTT. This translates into CASSNTGGLNEKLFF.